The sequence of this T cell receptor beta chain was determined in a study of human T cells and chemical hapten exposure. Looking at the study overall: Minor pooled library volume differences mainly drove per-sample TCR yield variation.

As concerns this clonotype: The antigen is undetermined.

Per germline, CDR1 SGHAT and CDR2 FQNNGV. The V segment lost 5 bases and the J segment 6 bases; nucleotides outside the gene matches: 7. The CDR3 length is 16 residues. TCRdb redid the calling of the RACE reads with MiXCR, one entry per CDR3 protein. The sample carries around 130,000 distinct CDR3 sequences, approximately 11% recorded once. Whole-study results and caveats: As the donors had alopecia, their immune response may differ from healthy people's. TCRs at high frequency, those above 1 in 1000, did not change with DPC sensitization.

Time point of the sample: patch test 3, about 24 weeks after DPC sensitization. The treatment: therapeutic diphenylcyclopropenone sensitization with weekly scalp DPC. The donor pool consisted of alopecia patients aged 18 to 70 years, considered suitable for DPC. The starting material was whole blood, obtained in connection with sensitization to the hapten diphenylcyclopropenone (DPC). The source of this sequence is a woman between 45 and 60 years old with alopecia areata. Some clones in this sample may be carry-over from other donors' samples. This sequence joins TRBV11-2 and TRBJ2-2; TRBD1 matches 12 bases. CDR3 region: CASSTRDRGPAGELFF. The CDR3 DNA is TGTGCCAGCAGCACCCGGGACAGGGGGCCTGCCGGGGAGCTGTTTTTT.